The 10 T cell receptor beta chains in this list originate from one sample, sequenced in a study of blood T cell repertoires in COVID-19. Profiling relied on immunoSEQ multiplex PCR, and the TCRdb table lists in-frame clones only, not all of them. The sample holds 250,000 or so clones, about 85% seen once. Sequenced input: peripheral blood. These receptors all come from a man between 18 and 35 years old with active or convalescent COVID-19.

This chain connects TRBV12-3 or TRBV12-4 to TRBJ2-7; 7 positions match TRBD1. The junction had 7 bases not matched to a gene; V was cut back by 5 bases and J by 6 bases. This CDR3 spans 13 amino acids. In DNA form, the CDR3 reads TGTGCCAGCAGTGCCCGACAGGGCAGCGAGCAGTACTTC. Encoded protein: CASSARQGSEQYF.

V and J are TRBV5-1 and TRBJ1-1; 9 positions agree with TRBD1. Germline V CDR1 and CDR2: SGHRS, YFSETQ. The CDR3 loop spans 15 amino acids. Trimming at V came to 4 bases and at J to 3 bases, leaving 7 bases not matched to a gene. CDR3 protein: CASSITGGRDTEAFF. CDR3 sequence (DNA): TGCGCCAGCAGCATAACAGGGGGCAGGGACACTGAAGCTTTCTTT.

V gene TRBV5-4 combines with J gene TRBJ2-7, with TRBD1 identical over 12 bases. Germline values: CDR1 SGHNT, CDR2 YYREEE (reference sequence). V gave up 4 bases and J gave up 5 bases; unmatched junction bases: 7. This CDR3 has 15 amino acids. The CDR3 loop reads CASSRRDRGPDEQYF. The CDR3 coding sequence is TGTGCCAGCAGCCGGAGGGACAGGGGGCCCGACGAGCAGTACTTC.

This chain connects TRBV6-5 to TRBJ1-2, with TRBD1 identical over 8 bases. Germline V gene sequence: CDR1 MNHEY, CDR2 SVGAGI. Germline trimming cut 2 bases from V and 7 bases from J; bases unmatched to any gene: 6. The CDR3 consists of 14 residues. The CDR3 DNA reads as TGTGCCAGCAGTTACCTGGACAGGGACGGTGGCTACACCTTC. Its translation: CASSYLDRDGGYTF.

This chain joins TRBV25-1 and TRBJ1-6, with D tentatively TRBD1 (6 bases). Trimming pared 1 base from V and 6 bases from J, leaving 10 bases between. The germline V gene has CDR1 MGHDK and CDR2 SYGVNS. This CDR3 comprises 15 residues. The DNA of the CDR3 is TGTGCCAGCAGTGAATCGGGGGGCCGTAATTCACCCCTCCACTTT. It yields the protein CASSESGGRNSPLHF.

This chain links TRBV18 with TRBJ1-1; the D gene is possibly TRBD1 (5 bases). The CDR3 covers 15 residues. The germline CDR1 and CDR2 sequences are KGHSH and LQKENI. Trimming pared 0 bases from V and 3 bases from J, leaving 11 bases between. This CDR3 is CASSPPSSGHTEAFF. The DNA of the CDR3 is TGTGCCAGCTCACCACCGAGTTCAGGGCACACTGAAGCTTTCTTT.

The chain recombines TRBV5-1 with TRBJ2-1; 7 bases fit TRBD2. There are 15 residues in the CDR3. J gave up 7 bases and V 4 bases, and 11 bases lay outside the gene matches. In germline, CDR1 is SGHRS, CDR2 YFSETQ. The CDR3, as DNA: TGCGCCAGCAGCCTAGGGACTACGCCAAGGAATGAGCAGTTCTTC. Translated: CASSLGTTPRNEQFF. The full variable domain, rest sourced from reference TRBV5-1 and TRBJ2-1, is KAGVTQTPRYLIKTRGQQVTLSCSPISGHRSVSWYQQTPGQGLQFLFEYFSETQRNKGNFPGRFSGRQFSNSRSEMNVSTLELGDSALYLCASSLGTTPRNEQFFGPGTRLTVL.

The rearrangement uses TRBV18 and TRBJ2-5, with a weak D call TRBD1 (6 bases). Deletions cut 0 bases from V and 1 base from J, with 12 bases between. CDR1 KGHSH and CDR2 LQKENI come from the germline V gene. CDR3 length equals 16 residues. The CDR3 bases are TGTGCCAGCTCACCACCTTCAGGGGACCGCCAAGAGACCCAGTACTTC. This translates into CASSPPSGDRQETQYF.

There are a few counts of this clone. This chain connects TRBV6-6 to TRBJ1-5; unclear D gene. This CDR3 is built from 13 residues. V was cut by 7 bases and J by 5 bases, with 12 bases left in between. Germline loops: CDR1 MNHNY, CDR2 SVGAGI (reference sequence). As DNA, the CDR3 is TGTGCCAGCACCTTGGACTTTGATCAGCCCCAGCATTTT. This encodes CASTLDFDQPQHF.

The rearrangement joins TRBV9 to TRBJ2-2, with TRBD1 identical over 10 bases. CDR1 SGDLS and CDR2 YYNGEE come from the germline V gene. The length of the CDR3 is 20 residues. After removal of 3 bases from V and 1 base from J, the junction contained 15 bases not matched to a gene. In DNA form, the CDR3 reads TGTGCCAGCAGCGGAAACCGGGACAGGGGCTCTATTTGGAACACCGGGGAGCTGTTTTTT. This codes for CASSGNRDRGSIWNTGELFF.